The 18 T cell receptor beta chains presented below share a single source sample, sequenced in a study of T cell repertoires in cytomegalovirus infection. TCRdb reprocessed the reads via MiXCR and lists one record per CDR3 protein. Among roughly 700,000 distinct CDR3 sequences listed, roughly 33% were seen once. These receptors' antigens are unknown. This specimen was cultured PBMCs, taken from culture after CMV antigen stimulation. The source is a human donor in good health (CMV status not recorded). Some clones in this sample may be carry-over from other donors' samples.

The CDR3 loop reads CAISDWGARDEQFF. In nucleotides, the CDR3 is TGTGCCATCAGTGATTGGGGGGCAAGAGATGAGCAGTTCTTC. This chain links TRBV10-3 with TRBJ2-1; the D gene could be TRBD1 or TRBD2 (6 bases each). The V and J ends lost 3 bases and 8 bases respectively, with 14 bases between them. Germline-derived CDR1 and CDR2 are ENHRY and SYGVKD. This CDR3 comprises 14 residues.

The rearrangement uses TRBV20-1 and TRBJ1-2, with D unclear. The CDR3 is 15 amino acids. CDR1 and CDR2 from the germline V gene are DFQATT and SNEGSKA (reference sequence). Deletions cut 6 bases from V and 2 bases from J, with 19 bases between. Written as DNA, the CDR3 is TGCAGTGCCCATAAAGACTTTGGGCTCAACTATGGCTACACCTTC. As protein: CSAHKDFGLNYGYTF.

This clonotype was found a few times. The V call is TRBV12-3 or TRBV12-4, the J call TRBJ1-3; D unresolved. Trimming took off 5 bases at V and 1 base at J, with 9 bases between the two ends. There are 14 residues in the CDR3. The DNA of the CDR3 is TGTGCCAGCAGTCAGTGGAAATCTGGAAACACCATATATTTT. Translated: CASSQWKSGNTIYF.

The chain combines TRBV5-6 with TRBJ1-1; unclear D gene. Germline CDR1 SGHDT, CDR2 YYEEEE. The CDR3 is 17 residues long. V lost 1 base to trimming and J lost 4 bases, with 20 bases between them. The CDR3 spells CASSLLQSPNLITEAFF. The CDR3 nucleotides read TGTGCCAGCAGCTTGCTCCAGAGTCCTAATTTGATCACTGAAGCTTTCTTT.

This clonotype was observed a few times. The V and J genes are TRBV7-2 and TRBJ2-2; a weak D match, TRBD1 (6 bases). CDR1 SGHTA and CDR2 FQGNSA come from the germline V gene. V dropped 3 bases and J dropped 4 bases, with 9 bases sitting between them. This CDR3 is built from 14 residues. Here the CDR3 DNA reads TGTGCCAGCAGCTTTCAGGGGCTCACCGGGGAGCTGTTTTTT. Translated: CASSFQGLTGELFF. Complete variable domain (other parts from reference TRBV7-2 and TRBJ2-2): GAGVSQSPSNKVTEKGKDVELRCDPISGHTALYWYRQSLGQGLEFLIYFQGNSAPDKSGLPSDRFSAERTGGSVSTLTIQRTQQEDSAVYLCASSFQGLTGELFFGEGSRLTVL.

This clonotype was detected only a few times. J is TRBJ2-1 and V is TRBV7-2, with 8 bases aligning to TRBD2. Trimming took 2 bases from V and 5 from J; bases not matched to a gene: 5. This CDR3 is 15 amino acids long. Germline V gene sequence: CDR1 SGHTA, CDR2 FQGNSA. The CDR3 region is CASSLTLAGNNEQFF. CDR3 sequence (DNA): TGTGCCAGCAGCTTAACTTTAGCGGGGAACAATGAGCAGTTCTTC.

The chain joins TRBV7-2 to TRBJ2-2; D is ambiguous. The CDR3 has 16 amino acids. V shed 1 base and J shed 6 bases, with 15 bases lying between them. Germline V gives CDR1 SGHTA, CDR2 FQGNSA. CDR3 sequence reads: CASSLGVIVSAGELFF. The DNA of the CDR3 is TGTGCCAGCAGCTTAGGGGTCATTGTCTCGGCCGGGGAGCTGTTTTTT.

This clonotype has more than one count but fewer than ten. This sequence joins TRBV10-3 and TRBJ2-3; weak D call: TRBD2 (6 bases). Germline CDR1 reads ENHRY; CDR2 reads SYGVKD. The V gene lost 2 bases and the J gene lost 0 bases, with 9 bases spanning the gap. This CDR3 spans 15 amino acids. The DNA for the CDR3 is TGTGCCATCAGTGAGCCAGCGGGTAGCACAGATACGCAGTATTTT. It encodes CAISEPAGSTDTQYF.

This clonotype was seen once. V gene TRBV20-1 combines with J gene TRBJ2-3; 7 nucleotides line up with TRBD2. The germline V gene encodes CDR1 DFQATT and CDR2 SNEGSKA (reference sequence). The CDR3 has 12 amino acids. CDR3 amino acids: CGPAGTTDTQYF. In DNA, the CDR3 is TGCGGGCCAGCGGGGACCACAGATACGCAGTATTTT.

The rearrangement links TRBV6-6 to TRBJ2-7, with D possibly matching TRBD1 (7 bases). CDR1 is MNHNY and CDR2 is SVGAGI in the germline V gene (reference sequence). Trimming left V 2 bases short and J 4 bases short, with 18 bases between. CDR3 length: 16 residues. The CDR3 DNA reads as TGTGCCAGCAGTTACGGGGGGACAGCTCTGGGGTACGAGCAGTACTTC. Translating it yields CASSYGGTALGYEQYF.

The chain has TRBV5-1 and TRBJ2-6, with D unresolved. The CDR3 covers 16 residues. Looked up from germline, CDR1 is SGHRS and CDR2 is YFSETQ. V was clipped by 0 bases and J by 0 bases, with 7 bases between them. The CDR3, as DNA: TGCGCCAGCAGCTTGGTTACAGACTCTGGGGCCAACGTCCTGACTTTC. Protein sequence: CASSLVTDSGANVLTF.

V and J are TRBV7-8 and TRBJ1-5, with D perhaps TRBD1 (5 bases). V lost 1 base and J lost 6, with 16 bases in between. From germline, CDR1 is SGHVS and CDR2 FQNEAQ. The CDR3 totals 16 residues. CDR3 sequence (DNA): TGTGCCAGCAGCTTAGGGAGCAGGGCTCCCGGTCAGCCCCAGCATTTT. It translates to CASSLGSRAPGQPQHF.

At least ten counts were recorded for this clonotype. The rearrangement links TRBV11-2 to TRBJ2-4; D uncertain. The germline V and J ends were trimmed by 4 bases and 0 bases, with 7 bases remaining between them. The CDR3 extends over 14 amino acids. Looked up from germline, CDR1 is SGHAT and CDR2 is FQNNGV. The CDR3 sequence: CASSSRLAKNIQYF. In DNA, the CDR3 is TGTGCCAGCAGCTCTAGACTAGCCAAAAACATTCAGTACTTC. Full variable domain (rest looked up from reference TRBV11-2 and TRBJ2-4): EAGVAQSPRYKIIEKRQSVAFWCNPISGHATLYWYQQILGQGPKLLIQFQNNGVVDDSQLPKDRFSAERLKGVDSTLKIQPAKLEDSAVYLCASSSRLAKNIQYFGAGTRLSVL.

The chain recombines TRBV7-2 with TRBJ2-1; D is unclear. Germline-derived CDR1 and CDR2 are SGHTA and FQGNSA. V lost 1 base and J 10 bases, leaving 11 bases between the germline ends. There are 13 residues in the CDR3. CDR3 in amino acids: CASSLGQLREQFF. The DNA of the CDR3 is TGTGCCAGCAGCTTAGGTCAGCTTCGGGAGCAGTTCTTC.

This chain links TRBV4-1 with TRBJ2-3; D unresolved. The CDR3 runs 15 residues. V was cut by 4 bases and J by 0 bases, with 11 bases left in between. Germline-derived CDR1 and CDR2 are MGHRA and YSYEKL. In DNA form, the CDR3 reads TGCGCCAGCAGCCTACAGCCCTCTAGCACAGATACGCAGTATTTT. Protein sequence: CASSLQPSSTDTQYF.

The chain links TRBV6-1 to TRBJ2-7; 9 bases map to TRBD1. This CDR3 has 18 amino acids. Germline CDR1 reads MNHNS; CDR2 reads SASEGT. Trimming at V came to 2 bases and at J to 0 bases, leaving 11 bases not matched to a gene. This CDR3 is CASSEIYWGQGSSYEQYF. The CDR3 nucleotides are TGTGCCAGCAGTGAAATCTATTGGGGACAGGGAAGCTCCTACGAGCAGTACTTC.

This clonotype was seen many times. The chain links TRBV7-6 to TRBJ2-3; D is unresolved. CDR1 and CDR2 (germline): SGHVS, FNYEAQ. V shed 3 bases and J shed 6 bases, with 10 bases lying between them. CDR3 length: 13 amino acids. CDR3 nucleotide sequence: TGTGCCAGCAGCTTTACGAGGTTGGATACGCAGTATTTT. This codes for CASSFTRLDTQYF.

Here the CDR3 reads CASSYAGGQFF. As DNA, the CDR3 is TGTGCCAGCAGTTACGCAGGGGGGCAGTTCTTC. The chain joins TRBV6-2 or TRBV6-3 to TRBJ2-1; 7 bases map to TRBD1. This CDR3 contains 11 residues. Germline values: CDR1 MNHEY, CDR2 SVGEGT. Trimming at V came to 2 bases and at J to 12 bases, leaving 1 base not matched to a gene.